In this sample, the clone carrying this T cell receptor beta chain turned up a few times. Sample-barcoded 5' priming and a J-beta primer mix drove a second PCR of about 7 to 12 cycles. TCRdb reprocessed the 5' RACE reads with MiXCR, giving one entry per CDR3 protein. The data hold about 640,000 distinct CDR3 sequences, with around 38% observed a single time. The data are from a study of blood T cells in healthy people across ages. The sequenced material came from blood. This sequence was found in a man older than 75 in good health.

The CDR3 DNA is TGTGCCAGCAGCTTAGGAGGGGGCAGATCCTATGGCTACACCTTC. Translation: CASSLGGGRSYGYTF. The V call is TRBV7-2, the J call TRBJ1-2, with TRBD1 matching over 7 bases. The germline CDR1 and CDR2 sequences are SGHTA and FQGNSA. CDR3 size: 15 residues. V shed 1 base and J 4 bases; nucleotides not matched to a gene: 6.